The 25 T cell receptor beta chains given below trace back to one sample, sequenced in a study of shared clonotypes between healthy human individuals. The table came from immunoSEQ multiplex PCR; TCRdb's copy has only in-frame clones and leaves some out. The sample yields millions of clones, over 85% seen once. The specimen sequenced was naive CD4+ T cells from PBMCs. Subset reported: CD45RA+ positively selected. The receptors stem from a man between 18 and 35 years old in good health. Some clones in this sample may be carry-over from other donors' samples.

This chain uses TRBV25-1 with TRBJ2-3; D is ambiguous. The CDR3 is 15 residues long. Trimming took off 3 bases at V and 2 bases at J, with 12 bases between the two ends. In germline, CDR1 is MGHDK, CDR2 SYGVNS. In nucleotides, the CDR3 is TGTGCCAGCAGTGAGGTGGCGTATACCACAGATACGCAGTATTTT. Protein sequence: CASSEVAYTTDTQYF. Together with reference TRBV25-1 and TRBJ2-3, the CDR3 gives the full variable domain: EADIYQTPRYLVIGTGKKITLECSQTMGHDKMYWYQQDPGMELHLIHYSYGVNSTEKGDLSSESTVSRIRTEHFPLTLESARPSHTSQYLCASSEVAYTTDTQYFGPGTRLTVL.

The V call is TRBV7-2, the J call TRBJ2-3, with D perhaps matching TRBD1 or TRBD2 (6 bases each). There are 14 residues in the CDR3. Germline CDR1 reads SGHTA; CDR2 reads FQGNSA. With 5 bases removed from V and 1 base from J, the gap between germline ends came to 10 bases. The CDR3 sequence is CASSRGAGTDTQYF. The CDR3 DNA follows: TGTGCCAGCAGCAGGGGGGCCGGCACAGATACGCAGTATTTT.

The CDR3 DNA is TGTGCCAGCGGTAGACGGGGTAGGGTTGCTAATGAAAAACTGTTTTTT. Translating gives CASGRRGRVANEKLFF. The gene calls are TRBV27 and TRBJ1-4; unclear D gene. The CDR3 consists of 16 residues. Germline CDR1 and CDR2: MNHEY and SMNVEV (reference sequence). Trimming removed 8 bases from V and 3 bases from J, with 19 bases in between.

V gene TRBV6-1 combines with J gene TRBJ1-1; D is possibly TRBD1 (6 bases). CDR3 length: 14 residues. The V gene lost 4 bases and the J gene lost 5 bases, with 14 bases spanning the gap. The germline gives CDR1 MNHNS, CDR2 SASEGT. The CDR3 reads CASSVGGRDTEAFF. The CDR3 bases are TGTGCCAGCAGTGTTGGGGGGCGTGATACTGAAGCTTTCTTT.

The genes are TRBV10-3 and TRBJ1-5; D may be TRBD1 (5 bases). Germline lookup yields CDR1 ENHRY and CDR2 SYGVKD. The length of the CDR3 is 15 residues. Trimming cost V 2 bases and J 4 bases, with 12 bases left between them. The CDR3, as DNA: TGTGCCATCAGTGAGAGGGGCGGAGGGAATCAGCCCCAGCATTTT. Its translation is CAISERGGGNQPQHF.

This clone was observed a single time. The CDR3 region has the DNA TGCAGCATACTAGCGGGGGCTAGCACAGATACGCAGTATTTT. Protein product: CSILAGASTDTQYF. V gene TRBV29-1 combines with J gene TRBJ2-3; the match to TRBD2 covers 11 bases. V dropped 8 bases and J dropped 0; count of bases not matched to a gene: 4. The CDR3 is 14 amino acids. CDR1 and CDR2 from the germline V gene are SQVTM and ANQGSEA.

With respect to this clone: Other DNA sequences in this specimen translate into the identical CDR3. J is TRBJ1-5 and V is TRBV5-1; 8 bases align to TRBD1. This CDR3 region has 15 residues. Germline V CDR1 and CDR2: SGHRS, YFSETQ. The V segment lost 2 bases and the J segment 7 bases; nucleotides outside the gene matches: 8. The CDR3 sequence is CASSLSGQGGQPQHF. As DNA, the CDR3 is TGCGCCAGCAGCTTAAGCGGACAGGGAGGCCAGCCCCAGCATTTT.

This chain joins TRBV28 and TRBJ2-1; 9 bases are a match to TRBD2. The V gene's germline CDR1 is MDHEN and CDR2 SYDVKM. The CDR3 has 17 residues. J gave up 7 bases and V 3 bases, and 13 bases lay outside the gene matches. The CDR3 coding sequence is TGTGCCAGCAGTTTTCCCCACGGGCGGGAGGGCCGTAATGAGCAGTTCTTC. Protein product: CASSFPHGREGRNEQFF. Full variable domain (outside the CDR3, taken from reference TRBV28 and TRBJ2-1): DVKVTQSSRYLVKRTGEKVFLECVQDMDHENMFWYRQDPGLGLRLIYFSYDVKMKEKGDIPEGYSVSREKKERFSLILESASTNQTSMYLCASSFPHGREGRNEQFFGPGTRLTVL.

V and J are TRBV19 and TRBJ1-4, with D maybe TRBD1 (5 bases). The V and J ends lost 9 bases and 4 bases respectively, with 24 bases between them. Looked up from germline, CDR1 is LNHDA and CDR2 is SQIVND (reference sequence). The CDR3 consists of 17 residues. The CDR3 region is CASTDLGAGSRNEKLFF. CDR3 in DNA: TGTGCCAGCACTGACCTCGGGGCAGGCAGCCGTAATGAAAAACTGTTTTTT.

This clone appeared once. The chain uses TRBV7-3 and TRBJ2-7, with D maybe TRBD2 (5 bases). Germline V gives CDR1 SGHTA, CDR2 FQGTGA. The V gene lost 5 bases and the J gene lost 7 bases, with 15 bases spanning the gap. The CDR3 runs to 13 residues. CDR3 in amino acids: CASSLRTGWEQYF. The CDR3 nucleotides are TGTGCCAGCAGCCTACGGACTGGTTGGGAGCAGTACTTC.

The rearrangement joins TRBV15 to TRBJ1-4; 9 bases map to TRBD1. The V gene end was trimmed by 5 bases and the J gene end by 5 bases; junction bases not matched to a gene: 6. Germline CDR1 and CDR2: LNHNV and YYDKDF (reference sequence). The CDR3 totals 15 residues. For the CDR3, the DNA is TGTGCCACCAGCGGGACAGGGTGGGGAAATGAAAAACTGTTTTTT. It codes for CATSGTGWGNEKLFF.

The gene calls are TRBV4-3 and TRBJ2-1, with D unclear. The V gene lost 1 base and the J gene lost 5 bases, with 21 bases spanning the gap. The CDR3 covers 18 residues. CDR1 and CDR2 (germline): LGHNA, YSLEER. This CDR3 is CASSQAVLEATWDNEQFF. The CDR3 DNA reads TGCGCCAGCAGCCAAGCCGTTCTGGAAGCGACCTGGGACAATGAGCAGTTCTTC.

With respect to this clone: The sample holds other DNA sequences that translate to the same CDR3. The chain employs TRBV7-9 and TRBJ1-4; no clear D. In germline, CDR1 is SEHNR, CDR2 FQNEAQ (reference sequence). This CDR3 contains 14 residues. Deletions cut 1 base from V and 3 bases from J, with 6 bases between. The CDR3 sequence: CASSLGTANEKLFF. The CDR3 region has the DNA TGTGCCAGCAGCTTAGGCACAGCTAATGAAAAACTGTTTTTT. Full variable domain (missing parts from reference TRBV7-9 and TRBJ1-4): DTGVSQNPRHKITKRGQNVTFRCDPISEHNRLYWYRQTLGQGPEFLTYFQNEAQLEKSRLLSDRFSAERPKGSFSTLEIQRTEQGDSAMYLCASSLGTANEKLFFGSGTQLSVL.

The chain couples TRBV9 to TRBJ1-3; 7 bases agree with TRBD1. J gave up 0 bases and V 2 bases, and 2 bases lay outside the gene matches. Germline CDR1 is SGDLS and CDR2 is YYNGEE. The CDR3 sequence is 15 residues long. This CDR3 is CASSVGQVSGNTIYF. The CDR3 nucleotides are TGTGCCAGCAGCGTCGGACAGGTCTCTGGAAACACCATATATTTT.

This chain joins TRBV5-1 and TRBJ2-3; TRBD2 aligns across 7 bases. This CDR3 is 16 amino acids long. Per the germline V gene, CDR1 is SGHRS and CDR2 is YFSETQ. With 6 bases clipped from V and 2 bases from J, the junction kept 12 bases outside the gene matches. The CDR3 DNA reads TGCGCCAGCAAATACGGGCTAGCGGAGTCCACAGATACGCAGTATTTT. Its translation: CASKYGLAESTDTQYF.

This chain joins TRBV15 and TRBJ1-2; 12 bases fit TRBD1. V shed 3 bases, J shed 6 bases, and the junction held 2 bases outside the gene matches. This CDR3 is 14 amino acids long. In germline, CDR1 is LNHNV, CDR2 YYDKDF (reference sequence). CDR3 sequence: CATSRGTGGDGYTF. CDR3 coding DNA: TGTGCCACCAGCAGGGGGACAGGGGGCGATGGCTACACCTTC.

The chain has TRBV9 and TRBJ1-5; no definite D call. This CDR3 comprises 14 residues. CDR1 SGDLS and CDR2 YYNGEE come from the germline V gene. V was clipped by 2 bases and J by 5 bases, with 11 bases between them. The CDR3 bases are TGTGCCAGCAGCGTGAGGGCAGACGATCAGCCCCAGCATTTT. This sequence encodes CASSVRADDQPQHF.

This sequence joins TRBV19 and TRBJ1-1; 7 bases are a match to TRBD1. The CDR3 sequence is 13 residues long. The ends lost 4 bases at V and 4 bases at J; junction bases unmatched: 3. Germline-derived CDR1 and CDR2 are LNHDA and SQIVND (reference sequence). CDR3 in amino acids: CASSTYRGTEAFF. DNA for the CDR3: TGTGCCAGTAGTACCTACAGGGGCACTGAAGCTTTCTTT.

The CDR3 DNA reads TGTGCCAGCACCGCCATGCCGTCGGGCGAGCAGTACTTC. It translates to CASTAMPSGEQYF. The rearrangement joins TRBV28 to TRBJ2-7, with D hard to call. In germline, CDR1 is MDHEN, CDR2 SYDVKM. This CDR3 comprises 13 residues. Trimming took off 7 bases at V and 6 bases at J, with 16 bases between the two ends.

J is TRBJ2-7 and V is TRBV25-1, with TRBD1 as a possible D gene (5 bases). The CDR3 covers 13 residues. Germline loops: CDR1 MGHDK, CDR2 SYGVNS. With 6 bases removed from V and 6 bases from J, the gap between germline ends came to 15 bases. CDR3 sequence reads: CASRVGAAFEQYF. The CDR3 DNA sequence: TGTGCCAGCAGGGTAGGGGCCGCATTCGAGCAGTACTTC.

The chain links TRBV9 to TRBJ1-2; possibly TRBD1 for D (5 bases). Germline V gene sequence: CDR1 SGDLS, CDR2 YYNGEE. The V gene lost 4 bases and the J gene lost 3 bases, with 16 bases spanning the gap. The CDR3 length is 15 residues. The CDR3 loop reads CASSPTWGLDYGYTF. Here the CDR3 DNA reads TGTGCCAGCAGCCCAACGTGGGGCCTTGACTATGGCTACACCTTC.

The chain has TRBV5-1 and TRBJ2-7; D is possibly TRBD1 (5 bases). Germline CDR1 and CDR2: SGHRS and YFSETQ. There are 12 residues in the CDR3. Trimming cost V 3 bases and J 10 bases, with 14 bases left between them. The CDR3 sequence: CASSSGHLSQYF. CDR3 DNA: TGCGCCAGCAGCTCAGGACACCTTAGTCAGTACTTC.

This clone has only one observation. The sample contains more than one DNA sequence encoding this CDR3. This CDR3 is CASSPDRGGMNTEAFF. The CDR3 DNA follows: TGCGCCAGCAGCCCGGACAGGGGAGGGATGAACACTGAAGCTTTCTTT. The chain carries TRBV5-1 and TRBJ1-1; 9 bases line up with TRBD1. With 4 bases clipped from V and 0 bases from J, the junction kept 7 bases outside the gene matches. The CDR3 extends over 16 amino acids. CDR1 and CDR2 (germline): SGHRS, YFSETQ.

The J gene is TRBJ2-2, the V gene TRBV5-6; tentatively, D is TRBD1 (6 bases). The CDR3 contains 15 residues. V was shortened by 3 bases and J by 1 base, with 10 bases between the two germline ends. Germline CDR1 and CDR2: SGHDT and YYEEEE. DNA of the CDR3: TGTGCCAGCAGCTATGGGGGCGAGAACACCGGGGAGCTGTTTTTT. It translates to CASSYGGENTGELFF.

This sequence joins TRBV28 and TRBJ1-5, with no clear D. Trimming left V 1 base short and J 6 bases short, with 10 bases between. CDR3 length: 14 amino acids. The germline V gene has CDR1 MDHEN and CDR2 SYDVKM. The CDR3 is CASSLLGPAQPQHF. Here the CDR3 DNA reads TGTGCCAGCAGTTTATTGGGCCCCGCTCAGCCCCAGCATTTT.